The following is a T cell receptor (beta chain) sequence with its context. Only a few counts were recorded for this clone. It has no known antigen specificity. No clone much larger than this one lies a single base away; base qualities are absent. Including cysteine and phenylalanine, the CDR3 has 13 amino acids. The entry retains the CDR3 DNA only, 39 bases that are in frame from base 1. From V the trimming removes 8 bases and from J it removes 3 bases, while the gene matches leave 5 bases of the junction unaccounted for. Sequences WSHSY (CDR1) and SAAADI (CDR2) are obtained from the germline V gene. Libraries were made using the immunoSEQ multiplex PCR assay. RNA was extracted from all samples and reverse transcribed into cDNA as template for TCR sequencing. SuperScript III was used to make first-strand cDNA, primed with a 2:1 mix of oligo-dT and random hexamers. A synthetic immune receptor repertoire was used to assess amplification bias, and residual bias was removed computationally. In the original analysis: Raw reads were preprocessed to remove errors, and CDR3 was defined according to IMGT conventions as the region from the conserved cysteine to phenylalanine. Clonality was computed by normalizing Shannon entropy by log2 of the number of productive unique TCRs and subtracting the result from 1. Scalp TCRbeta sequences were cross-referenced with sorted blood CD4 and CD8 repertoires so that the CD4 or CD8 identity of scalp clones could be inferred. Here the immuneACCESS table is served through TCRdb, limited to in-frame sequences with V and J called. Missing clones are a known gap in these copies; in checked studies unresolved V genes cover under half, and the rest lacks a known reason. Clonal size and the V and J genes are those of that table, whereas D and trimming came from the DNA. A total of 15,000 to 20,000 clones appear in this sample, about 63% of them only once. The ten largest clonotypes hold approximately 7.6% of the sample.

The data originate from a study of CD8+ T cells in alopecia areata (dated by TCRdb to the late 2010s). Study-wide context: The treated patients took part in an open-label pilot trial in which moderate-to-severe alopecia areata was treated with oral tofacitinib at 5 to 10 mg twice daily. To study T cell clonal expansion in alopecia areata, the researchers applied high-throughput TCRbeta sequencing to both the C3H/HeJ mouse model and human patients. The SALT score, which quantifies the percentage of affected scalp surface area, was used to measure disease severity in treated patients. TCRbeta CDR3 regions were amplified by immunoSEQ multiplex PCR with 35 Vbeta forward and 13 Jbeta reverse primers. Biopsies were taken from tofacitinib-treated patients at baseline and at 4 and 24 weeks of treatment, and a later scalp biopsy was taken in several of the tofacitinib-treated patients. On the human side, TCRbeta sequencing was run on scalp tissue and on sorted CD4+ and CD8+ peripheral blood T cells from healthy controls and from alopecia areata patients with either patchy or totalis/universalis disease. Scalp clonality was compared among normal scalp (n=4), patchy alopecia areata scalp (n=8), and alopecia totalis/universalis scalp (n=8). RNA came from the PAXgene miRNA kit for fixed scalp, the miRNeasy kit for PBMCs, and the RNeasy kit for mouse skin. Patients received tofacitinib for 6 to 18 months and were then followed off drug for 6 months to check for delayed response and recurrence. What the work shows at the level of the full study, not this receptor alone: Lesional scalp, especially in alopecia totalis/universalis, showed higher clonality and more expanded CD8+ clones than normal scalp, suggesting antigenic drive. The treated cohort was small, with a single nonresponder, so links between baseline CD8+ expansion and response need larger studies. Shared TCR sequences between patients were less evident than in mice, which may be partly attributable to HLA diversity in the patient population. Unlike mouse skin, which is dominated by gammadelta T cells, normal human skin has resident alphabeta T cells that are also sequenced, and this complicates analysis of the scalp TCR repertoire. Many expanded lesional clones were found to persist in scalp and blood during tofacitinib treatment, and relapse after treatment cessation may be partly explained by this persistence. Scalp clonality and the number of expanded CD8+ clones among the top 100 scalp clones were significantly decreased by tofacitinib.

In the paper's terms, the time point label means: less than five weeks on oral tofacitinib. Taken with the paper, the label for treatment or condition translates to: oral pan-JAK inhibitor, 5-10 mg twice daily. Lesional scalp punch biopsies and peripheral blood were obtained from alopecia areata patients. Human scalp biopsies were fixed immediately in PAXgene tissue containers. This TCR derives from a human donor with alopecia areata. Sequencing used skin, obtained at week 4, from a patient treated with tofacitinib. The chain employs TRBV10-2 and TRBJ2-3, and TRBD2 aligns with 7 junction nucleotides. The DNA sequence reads TGCGCCAGCGGGGAGGGGCGAACAGATACGCAGTATTTT. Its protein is CASGEGRTDTQYF.